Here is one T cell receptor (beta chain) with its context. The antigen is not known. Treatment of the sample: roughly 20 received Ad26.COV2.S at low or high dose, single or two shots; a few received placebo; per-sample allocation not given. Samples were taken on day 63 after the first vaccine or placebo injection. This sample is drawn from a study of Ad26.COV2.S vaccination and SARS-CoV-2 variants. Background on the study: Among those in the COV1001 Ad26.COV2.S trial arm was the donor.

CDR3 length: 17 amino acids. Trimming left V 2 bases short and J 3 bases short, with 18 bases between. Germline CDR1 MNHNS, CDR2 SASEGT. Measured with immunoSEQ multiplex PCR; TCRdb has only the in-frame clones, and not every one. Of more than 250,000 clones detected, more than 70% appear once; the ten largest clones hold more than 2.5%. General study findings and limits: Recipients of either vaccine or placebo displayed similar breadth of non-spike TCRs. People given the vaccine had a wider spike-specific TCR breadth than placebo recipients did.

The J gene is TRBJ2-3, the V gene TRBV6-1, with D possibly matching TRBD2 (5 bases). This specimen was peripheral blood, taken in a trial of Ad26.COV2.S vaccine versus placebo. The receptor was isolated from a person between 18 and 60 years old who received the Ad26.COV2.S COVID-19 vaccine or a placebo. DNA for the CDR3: TGTGCCAGCAGTGAACCCCCCTCAGGTAGCGTAACAGATACGCAGTATTTT. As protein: CASSEPPSGSVTDTQYF.